What follows is one T cell receptor (beta chain) and its context. TCRdb's copy holds only in-frame clones and misses some; the assay was immunoSEQ multiplex PCR. The data contain around 300,000 clones, around 90% of them singletons. The data belong to a study of blood T cell repertoires in COVID-19. Study background: The origin of the acute and convalescent COVID-19 samples was the United States, Italy and Spain.

The study counted Cohort 3 donors as recovered given two negative PCRs, clearance, or symptom resolution. Germline V lookup: CDR1 LNHDA, CDR2 SQIVND (reference sequence). The V gene end was trimmed by 5 bases and the J gene end by 2 bases; junction bases not matched to a gene: 8. CDR3 size: 16 residues. The sample comprised PBMCs or T cells enriched from blood (not recorded which). The receptor's source is a man aged 25 to 40 who had recovered from COVID-19. This chain uses TRBV19 with TRBJ1-2; TRBD1 matches at 10 bases. CDR3 bases: TGTGCCAGTAGTCCGAGGGACAGGGGAGGCAACTATGGCTACACCTTC. It translates to CASSPRDRGGNYGYTF. The full variable domain, rest sourced from reference TRBV19 and TRBJ1-2, is DGGITQSPKYLFRKEGQNVTLSCEQNLNHDAMYWYRQDPGQGLRLIYYSQIVNDFQKGDIAEGYSVSREKKESFPLTVTSAQKNPTAFYLCASSPRDRGGNYGYTFGSGTRLTVV.